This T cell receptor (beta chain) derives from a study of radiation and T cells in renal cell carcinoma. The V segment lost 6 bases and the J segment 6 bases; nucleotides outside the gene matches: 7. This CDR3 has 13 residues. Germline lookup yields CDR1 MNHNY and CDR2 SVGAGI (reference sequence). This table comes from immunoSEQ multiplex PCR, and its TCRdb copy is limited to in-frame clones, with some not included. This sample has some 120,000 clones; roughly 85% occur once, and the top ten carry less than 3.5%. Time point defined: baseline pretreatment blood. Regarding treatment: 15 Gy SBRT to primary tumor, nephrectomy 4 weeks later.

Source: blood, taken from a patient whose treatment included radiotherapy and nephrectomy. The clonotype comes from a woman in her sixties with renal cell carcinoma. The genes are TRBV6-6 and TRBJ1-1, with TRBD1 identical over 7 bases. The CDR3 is CASREGGRAEAFF. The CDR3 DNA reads TGTGCCAGCAGGGAAGGGGGCCGGGCTGAAGCTTTCTTT.